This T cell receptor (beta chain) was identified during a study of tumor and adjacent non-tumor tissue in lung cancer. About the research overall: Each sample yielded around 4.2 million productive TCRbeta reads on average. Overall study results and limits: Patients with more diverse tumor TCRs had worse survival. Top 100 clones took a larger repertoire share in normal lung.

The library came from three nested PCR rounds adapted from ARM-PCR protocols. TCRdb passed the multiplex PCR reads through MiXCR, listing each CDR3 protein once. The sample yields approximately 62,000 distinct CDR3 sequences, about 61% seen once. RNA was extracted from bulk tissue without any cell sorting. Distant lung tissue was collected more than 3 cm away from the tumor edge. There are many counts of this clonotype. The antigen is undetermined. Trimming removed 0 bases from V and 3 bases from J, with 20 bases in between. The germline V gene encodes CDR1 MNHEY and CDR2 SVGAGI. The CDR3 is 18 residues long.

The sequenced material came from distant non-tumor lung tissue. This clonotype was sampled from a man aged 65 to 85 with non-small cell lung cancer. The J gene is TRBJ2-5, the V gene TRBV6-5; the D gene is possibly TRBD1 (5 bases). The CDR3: CASSYSTVADRRKETQYF. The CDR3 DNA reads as TGTGCCAGCAGTTACTCGACAGTTGCGGATCGCCGTAAAGAGACCCAGTACTTC.